This T cell receptor beta chain was captured in a study of blood T cell repertoires in COVID-19. Assay: immunoSEQ multiplex PCR; the TCRdb copy retains only in-frame clones and omits some. The data hold a few hundred thousand clones, with less than 90% observed a single time. The specimen was PBMCs or T cells enriched from blood (not recorded which). The clonotype was recovered from a woman aged 45-65 years who had recovered from COVID-19.

CDR3 coding DNA: TGTGCCAGCAGTTGGAGCTATGGCTACACCTTC. This codes for CASSWSYGYTF. The V and J genes are TRBV28 and TRBJ1-2; no firm D call. V dropped 4 bases and J dropped 4 bases, with 4 bases sitting between them. CDR3 length equals 11 residues. Germline V gene sequence: CDR1 MDHEN, CDR2 SYDVKM.